This T cell receptor beta chain came from a study of cytotoxic CD8 clonotypes in ibrutinib-treated CLL. Whole-study context: Patients: more than nine relapsed/refractory, about 14 treatment-naive, under 18 IGHV unmutated. Timing of response sample collection was a median roughly twelve months after treatment start, with a range of 6 to 36. Study-level results: Timing of sampling differed between sustained-remission and progressing patients.

The method was immunoSEQ multiplex PCR; TCRdb's version includes in-frame clones alone and lacks a portion of them. The sample includes about 160,000 clones, approximately 84% of them seen just once. Of note for this clone: Its specificity is not known.

V was clipped by 8 bases and J by 3 bases, with 13 bases between them. The CDR3 totals 14 residues. Germline V lookup: CDR1 MDHEN, CDR2 SYDVKM. Cryopreserved PBMCs were the source of around 2 micrograms of genomic DNA, which went to TCR beta libraries. This chain connects TRBV28 to TRBJ1-4; a possible D gene is TRBD1 (6 bases). The sequence derives from a human donor with chronic lymphocytic leukemia. The material was PBMCs, obtained after 24 months of ibrutinib treatment. CDR3 region: CASYQGRANEKLFF. The CDR3 region has the DNA TGTGCCAGCTATCAGGGGCGAGCTAATGAAAAACTGTTTTTT. Filled out from reference TRBV28 and TRBJ1-4, the complete variable domain reads DVKVTQSSRYLVKRTGEKVFLECVQDMDHENMFWYRQDPGLGLRLIYFSYDVKMKEKGDIPEGYSVSREKKERFSLILESASTNQTSMYLCASYQGRANEKLFFGSGTQLSVL.